This T cell receptor beta chain was captured by sequencing in a study of blood T cell repertoires in COVID-19. Whole-study context: Italy, Spain and the United States were the sources of the convalescent and acute COVID-19 samples. PBMCs, B-cell-depleted T cells, or T cells were the source of the cDNA or gDNA that made up the material.

This clone turned up a few times. Germline CDR1 and CDR2: SGHTA and FQGNSA. This CDR3 comprises 12 residues. V shed 5 bases and J shed 7 bases, with 11 bases lying between them. In the authors' workflow: Estimation of nucleated cell counts was performed using reference gene primer amplification. Only in-frame clones appear in the TCRdb table, and some are missing; sequencing was by immunoSEQ multiplex PCR. The DNA gave D and trimming, while V, J and clone size come from that table. The table has around 150,000 clones, around 85% seen once; the top ten hold about 3.5%. Sequencing input: peripheral blood. This chain uses TRBV7-2 with TRBJ1-2; D not resolved. The receptor comes from a human donor with acute or convalescent COVID-19. The donor label of this sample is uncertain. The CDR3: CASSLSGSGYTF. Written as DNA, the CDR3 is TGTGCCAGCAGCCTCTCTGGGAGTGGCTACACCTTC.